The text below deals with one T cell receptor beta chain. This clonotype was recorded at least ten times. Its antigen is unknown. The input lacks base qualities; no much larger clone sits a single base away. This specimen's time point label, interpreted: persistent/refractory GD, antithyroid drugs over 5 years with positive TRAb. For both TCR sequencing and RNA sequencing, RNA was extracted from PBMCs using TRIzol. Graves' disease was diagnosed according to American Thyroid Association guidelines. Patients for the study were recruited at an endocrinology department in Xi'an, China. From each patient, approximately 9 milliliters of peripheral blood was collected into an EDTA anticoagulant tube. Ficoll Paque Plus density gradient separation was used to isolate PBMCs, and no further T cell sorting was performed. RNA quality was checked with an Agilent 2100 Bioanalyzer and agarose gel, and concentration with a NanoDrop 2000.

Libraries came from multiplex PCR. Data came from an Illumina HiSeq 4000. iRepertoire HTBI primers and Arm-PCR amplification of CDR3 regions were used to construct TCR beta libraries. PCR products were gel purified before sequencing. The paper's processing steps were these. Across samples, 60 to 80 TRBV and 13 to 15 TRBJ segments were identified and used for gene usage analysis of CDR3 amino acid clonotypes. COPE and FqMerger were used to merge the filtered high-quality paired reads into contigs. BLAST was used to align contigs to the IMGT TRBV, TRBD and TRBJ reference genes, and CDR3 was defined following IMGT. Clonotypes above 0.1% frequency were classified as highly expanded clones. Shannon entropy was used to measure repertoire diversity, and the Gini coefficient was used to measure V-J evenness. A clonotype was considered public if more than one individual shared it. In TCRdb, the public reads were trimmed at Q25 with fastp and aligned with MiXCR, with productive beta chains retained. Under each unique CDR3 protein, matching rows form one entry showing the most common genes and DNA. TCRdb's processing, not the study's, gives the V and J calls here. The sample has about 470,000 distinct CDR3 sequences on record, around 20% of them singletons. Approximately 8% of the sample rests with the top ten.

The CDR3 contains 14 residues, cysteine and phenylalanine counted. Just CDR3 DNA is preserved here, 42 bases in frame from base 1. CDR1 is given as MDHEN and CDR2 as SYDVKM, both from the germline V gene. V is shortened by 3 bases, J by 1 base, and the region joining them spans 9 bases. The data were taken from a study of regulatory T cells in long-lasting Graves disease (dated by TCRdb to the early 2020s). Turning to the overall study: To count as having persistent Graves' disease, a patient had to have received antithyroid drug treatment for over 5 years with TSH receptor autoantibodies remaining persistently positive. In the clinical cohort, patients with persistent Graves' disease had used antithyroid drugs for an average of approximately eleven years. Peripheral blood TCR sequencing and RNA sequencing compared persistent Graves' disease patients with newly diagnosed Graves' disease patients. The study was conducted in China and was registered as a clinical trial. A total of approximately 35 samples underwent TCR sequencing: around 13 from persistent and approximately 20 from newly diagnosed Graves' disease patients. Here is what the overall study found, with its caveats: Sequencing and analysis were limited to the TCR beta chain. Preferential use of TRBV28, TRBJ1-2 and TRBJ2-5 was observed in persistent disease, whereas TRBV20-1 and TRBJ2-1 were favored in newly diagnosed disease. The authors acknowledged the small sample size as a limitation that may reduce accuracy. Only peripheral blood was studied, because thyroid tissue, the primary lesion, was inaccessible. Persistent patients shared more public clonotypes among themselves (around 3,000) than newly diagnosed patients did (about 900). Lower TCR Shannon entropy and fewer highly expanded clones were observed in persistent Graves' disease patients than in newly diagnosed patients, which suggested clonal expansion.

This TCR was recovered from a female donor with Graves disease. This chain is built from TRBV28 and TRBJ1-1; the D gene identity is not certain. This sample comprised peripheral blood mononuclear cells (PBMCs), obtained when the disease was refractory, from a patient treated with antithyroid drugs. The CDR3 region has the sequence CASSFKGWNTEAFF. The nucleotide sequence is TGTGCCAGCAGTTTTAAGGGATGGAACACTGAAGCTTTCTTT.